Listed here are 6 T cell receptor beta chains from one sample, sequenced in a study of cytomegalovirus exposure and HLA in healthy donors. In the PCR, 60 Vbeta and 13 Jbeta primers were used. Produced via immunoSEQ multiplex PCR; TCRdb's table is partial and in-frame only. The sample includes around 170,000 clones, 65% to 85% seen only once; the top ten take 2.5% to 3.5%. The sequencing input was PBMCs. These receptors originate from a woman aged 45-59 years in good health and CMV-seropositive.

This clone was recorded a few times. The V gene is TRBV18, the J gene TRBJ1-4, with TRBD1 as a possible D gene (6 bases). Per the germline V gene, CDR1 is KGHSH and CDR2 is LQKENI. The CDR3 contains 14 residues. V was shortened by 4 bases and J by 8 bases, with 14 bases between the two germline ends. The CDR3 bases are TGTGCCAGCTCACTTCGACAGGACAAGGAAAAACTGTTTTTT. It yields the protein CASSLRQDKEKLFF.

The V and J genes are TRBV5-1 and TRBJ2-7, with 8 bases aligning to TRBD2. V gave up 3 bases and J gave up 1 base; unmatched junction bases: 9. Germline V gene data show CDR1 as SGHRS and CDR2 as YFSETQ. The CDR3 spans 16 residues. As DNA, the CDR3 is TGCGCCAGCAGCTCAACGGGGGGGGCCCTATCCTACGAGCAGTACTTC. It is translated as CASSSTGGALSYEQYF.

A remark on this clone: One junction end disagrees with the germline gene, perhaps due to a read error. The rearrangement links TRBV5-1 to TRBJ1-3; D is uncertain. The CDR3 has 15 amino acids. CDR1 and CDR2 from the germline V gene are SGHRS and YFSETQ. CDR3 bases: TGCGCCAGCCGCGAATCCGGGATCTCTGGAAACGCCATATATTTT. Its translation: CASRESGISGNAIYF.

This CDR3 reads CASSFNSGTSGSYEQYF. For the CDR3, the DNA is TGTGCCAGCAGCTTCAATTCCGGGACTAGCGGTTCCTACGAGCAGTACTTC. The chain couples TRBV7-2 to TRBJ2-7, with 11 positions matching TRBD2. The CDR3 extends over 17 amino acids. Looked up from germline, CDR1 is SGHTA and CDR2 is FQGNSA. The trim removed 3 bases at V and 1 base at J, leaving 8 bases unmatched. The variable domain in full, with the rest retrieved from reference TRBV7-2 and TRBJ2-7, is GAGVSQSPSNKVTEKGKDVELRCDPISGHTALYWYRQSLGQGLEFLIYFQGNSAPDKSGLPSDRFSAERTGGSVSTLTIQRTQQEDSAVYLCASSFNSGTSGSYEQYFGPGTRLTVT.

Regarding this clone: The same CDR3 arises from other DNA sequences in this sample as well. The gene calls are TRBV7-2 and TRBJ1-1; D might be TRBD1 (6 bases). Between the trimmed V and J ends, which lost 0 bases and 1 base, there was a span of 9 bases. The CDR3 is made up of 15 amino acids. CDR1 SGHTA and CDR2 FQGNSA come from the germline V gene. The CDR3 nucleotides are TGTGCCAGCAGCTTAGCGGGGGCGGGGAACACTGAAGCTTTCTTT. Protein: CASSLAGAGNTEAFF.

The chain joins TRBV10-3 to TRBJ2-7; D ambiguous. Trimming shortened V by 0 bases and J by 2 bases, and 8 bases separated the two germline ends. The CDR3 extends over 14 amino acids. CDR1 ENHRY and CDR2 SYGVKD come from the germline V gene. The CDR3 DNA follows: TGTGCCATCAGTGAGTCAACTGGTACCTACGAGCAGTACTTC. Translating gives CAISESTGTYEQYF.